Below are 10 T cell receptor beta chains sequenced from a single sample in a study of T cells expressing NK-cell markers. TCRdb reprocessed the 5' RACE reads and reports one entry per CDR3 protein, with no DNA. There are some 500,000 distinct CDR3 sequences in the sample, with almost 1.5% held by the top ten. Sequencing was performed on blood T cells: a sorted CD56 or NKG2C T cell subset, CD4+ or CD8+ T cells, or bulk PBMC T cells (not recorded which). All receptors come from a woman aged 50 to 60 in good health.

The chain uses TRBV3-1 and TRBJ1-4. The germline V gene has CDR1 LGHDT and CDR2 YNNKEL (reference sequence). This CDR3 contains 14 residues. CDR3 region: CASSPSTRYEKLFF. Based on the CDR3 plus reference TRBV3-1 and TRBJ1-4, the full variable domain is DTAVSQTPKYLVTQMGNDKSIKCEQNLGHDTMYWYKQDSKKFLKIMFSYNNKELIINETVPNRFSPKSPDKAHLNLHINSLELGDSAVYFCASSPSTRYEKLFFGSGTQLSVL.

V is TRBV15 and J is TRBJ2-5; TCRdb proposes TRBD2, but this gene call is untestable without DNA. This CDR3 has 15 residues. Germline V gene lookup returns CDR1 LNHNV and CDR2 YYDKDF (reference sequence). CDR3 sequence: CATSREGESWETQYF.

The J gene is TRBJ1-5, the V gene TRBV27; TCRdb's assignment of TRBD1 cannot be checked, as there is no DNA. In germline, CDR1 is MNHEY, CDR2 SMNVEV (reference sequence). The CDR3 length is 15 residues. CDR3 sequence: CASSSQGLGNQPQHF.

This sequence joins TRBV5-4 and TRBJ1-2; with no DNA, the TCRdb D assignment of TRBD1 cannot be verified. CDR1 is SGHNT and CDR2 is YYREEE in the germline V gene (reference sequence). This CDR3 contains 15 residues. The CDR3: CASSSPGQGFHGYTF.

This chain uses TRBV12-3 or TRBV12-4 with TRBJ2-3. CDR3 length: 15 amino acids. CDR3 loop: CASILDTPSTDTQYF.

The CDR3 here is CSARGGRRMNEQFF. The chain employs TRBV20-1 and TRBJ2-1; TCRdb lists TRBD2, though no DNA is available to test this call. Germline CDR1 is DFQATT and CDR2 is SNEGSKA (reference sequence). This CDR3 spans 14 amino acids.

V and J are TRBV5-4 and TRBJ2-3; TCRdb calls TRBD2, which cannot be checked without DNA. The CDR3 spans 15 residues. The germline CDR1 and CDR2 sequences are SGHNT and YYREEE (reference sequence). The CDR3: CASRPAGVSTDTQYF.

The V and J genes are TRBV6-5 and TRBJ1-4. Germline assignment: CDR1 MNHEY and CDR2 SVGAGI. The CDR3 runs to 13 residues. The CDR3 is CASSRAVAEKLFF.

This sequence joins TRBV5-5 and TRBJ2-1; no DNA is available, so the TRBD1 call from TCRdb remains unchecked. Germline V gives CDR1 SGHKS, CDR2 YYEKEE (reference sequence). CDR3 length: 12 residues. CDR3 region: CASSSEGGRQFF.

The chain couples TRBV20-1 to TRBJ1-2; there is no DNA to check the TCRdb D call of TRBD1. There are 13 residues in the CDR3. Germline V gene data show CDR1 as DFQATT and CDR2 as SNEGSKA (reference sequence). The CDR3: CSATSRGNYGYTF.